This TCR beta chain was sequenced in a study of T cell repertoires in cytomegalovirus infection. As for the study in general: TCR beta signatures that were public indicated CMV infection and matching HLA type.

TCRdb independently ran MiXCR on the reads; one entry per CDR3 protein. The repertoire consists of around 280,000 distinct CDR3 sequences, with approximately 14% occurring once and the leading ten covering 8.5% to 9%. Broader study findings: Individuals carrying CMV plus the relevant HLA were identified by cumulative frequency of public TCR beta families. It was HLA-C-restricted CMV-specific TCR beta clonotypes that dominated the response ex vivo.

The CDR3 loop spans 14 amino acids. Unmatched junction bases numbered 2, after V lost 7 bases and J lost 1 base. CDR1 MGHDK and CDR2 SYGVNS come from the germline V gene. This clonotype was counted many times. Its antigen is not known. The receptor's source is a human donor in good health (CMV status not recorded). Some clones in this sample may be carry-over from other donors' samples. The chain carries TRBV25-1 and TRBJ1-5; 9 positions match TRBD1. Sequencing used PBMCs. CDR3 sequence (DNA): TGTGCCAGCAAGGGACAGGGAAGCAATCAGCCCCAGCATTTT. It translates to CASKGQGSNQPQHF.